This TCR beta chain was sequenced in a study of molecular identifiers for immune sequencing clone quantification. In the sort, naive CD8 T cells were defined as CD8+CD4-CCR7+CD45RA+. Concerning this clonotype itself: Its specificity is unknown.

Points from the study as a whole: Clones exceeding 20 RNA copies carried over 97% of effector molecules but under 1% of naive-cell molecules.

Germline CDR1 reads MDHEN; CDR2 reads SYDVKM. The CDR3 is made up of 14 amino acids. Trimming took 3 bases from V and 14 from J; bases not matched to a gene: 14. TCRdb re-derived calls from the PCR reads in MiXCR, one entry per CDR3 protein. The sample has about 100,000 distinct CDR3 sequences; 35% to 40% are singletons. Material for sequencing was naive CD8+ T cells from blood, with Jurkat cell RNA spiked in. Sample subset: FACS-sorted CD8+CD4-CCR7+CD45RA+ naive T cells. This chain joins TRBV28 and TRBJ2-3; 7 nucleotides match TRBD2. This receptor was taken from a human donor in good health. Some libraries in this study had Jurkat cell RNA spiked in. Written as DNA, the CDR3 is TGTGCCAGCAGTTTCGAGCATGGGGGGGACTTTCGGTATTTT. Protein product: CASSFEHGGDFRYF. Full variable domain (remainder filled in from reference TRBV28 and TRBJ2-3): DVKVTQSSRYLVKRTGEKVFLECVQDMDHENMFWYRQDPGLGLRLIYFSYDVKMKEKGDIPEGYSVSREKKERFSLILESASTNQTSMYLCASSFEHGGDFRYFGPGTRLTVL.